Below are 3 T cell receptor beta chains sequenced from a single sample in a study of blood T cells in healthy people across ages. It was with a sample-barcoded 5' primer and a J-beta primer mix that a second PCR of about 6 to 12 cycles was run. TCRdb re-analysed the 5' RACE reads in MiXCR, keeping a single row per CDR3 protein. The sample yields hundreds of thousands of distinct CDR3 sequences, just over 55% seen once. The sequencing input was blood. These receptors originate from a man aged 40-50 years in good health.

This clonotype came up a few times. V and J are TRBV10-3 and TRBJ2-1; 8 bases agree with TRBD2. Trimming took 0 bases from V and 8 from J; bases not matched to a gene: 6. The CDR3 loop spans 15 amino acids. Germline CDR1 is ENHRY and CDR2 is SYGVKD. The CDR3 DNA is TGTGCCATCAGTGAGTCGACGGGGGGGGACCATGAGCAGTTCTTC. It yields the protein CAISESTGGDHEQFF.

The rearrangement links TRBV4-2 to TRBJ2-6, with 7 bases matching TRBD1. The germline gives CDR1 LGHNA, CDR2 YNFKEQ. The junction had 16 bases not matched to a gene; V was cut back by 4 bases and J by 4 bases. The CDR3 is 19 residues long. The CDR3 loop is CASSPRHGAGGTGANVLTF. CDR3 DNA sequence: TGTGCCAGCAGCCCACGACATGGGGCAGGGGGTACAGGGGCCAACGTCCTGACTTTC.

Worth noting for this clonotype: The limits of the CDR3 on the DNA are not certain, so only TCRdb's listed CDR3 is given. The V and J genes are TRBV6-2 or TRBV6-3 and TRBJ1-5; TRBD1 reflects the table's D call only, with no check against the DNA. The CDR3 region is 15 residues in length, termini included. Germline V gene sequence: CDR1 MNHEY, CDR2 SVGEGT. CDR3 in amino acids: CASSSSGQGDQPQHF.